The clone carrying this T cell receptor beta chain was counted between two and nine times. The antigen is undetermined. The source of the sample is a study of cytomegalovirus exposure and HLA in healthy donors. Study overall: From donors who were HLA-typed, an early data release held 70 million to 90 million unique TCRs.

Study-level findings and limits: Altogether, 170 or so TCR beta chains were recorded as cytomegalovirus-associated.

CDR3 length equals 14 residues. Deletions cut 7 bases from V and 1 base from J, with 13 bases between. Per the germline V gene, CDR1 is MNHEY and CDR2 is SVGAGI. Primers: 60 Vbeta forward and 13 Jbeta reverse. The repertoire was sequenced with immunoSEQ multiplex PCR; TCRdb's copy has only in-frame clones and lacks some. Of 75,000 to 90,000 clones in the sample, roughly 70% were seen once. Sequencing used PBMCs. The receptor was isolated from a young man in good health and CMV-seropositive. The chain joins TRBV6-5 to TRBJ1-1, with D maybe TRBD1 (5 bases). This CDR3 is CASTPTDTNTEAFF. The CDR3 region has the DNA TGTGCCAGCACCCCGACGGACACGAACACTGAAGCTTTCTTT.